The rows below give T cell receptor beta chains drawn from one sample of a study of T cell repertoires in cytomegalovirus infection. MiXCR, applied by TCRdb to the reads, yields one record per CDR3 protein. Among some 940,000 distinct CDR3 sequences listed, about a third were seen once. These TCRs are of unknown antigen specificity. This specimen consisted of cultured CD8+ T cells from PBMCs, obtained from culture after CMV antigen stimulation. The receptor source for this set is a human donor in good health (CMV status not recorded). Some clones in this sample may be carry-over from other donors' samples. Both conserved end residues are trimmed from each CDR3. The order of the fields is J gene, clone size, V gene, CDR3 protein. Clone size is shown for a subset of rows, as once, few, many or a class of expanded clone.

>TRBJ1-1|-|TRBV28
ASSPTSEAF
>TRBJ1-1|-|TRBV7-9
ASSLGGALAEAF
>TRBJ1-1|-|TRBV27
ASSPRRGIMNTEAF
>TRBJ1-1|-|TRBV6-5
ASKTGITEAF
>TRBJ1-2|-|TRBV2
AIRQASYGYT
>TRBJ2-7|few|TRBV4-1
ASRAGSEQY
>TRBJ2-3|-|TRBV7-8
ASSHILAGATDTQY
>TRBJ2-1|-|TRBV3-1
ASSQARGAGGNPNEQF
>TRBJ2-2|-|TRBV5-8
ASSHHGRVGNTGELF
>TRBJ1-1|-|TRBV5-1
ASSTRVGTEAF
>TRBJ1-6|few|TRBV7-9
ASSFRPEGYNLSPLH
>TRBJ2-5|-|TRBV4-1
ASSRGLGIQETQY
>TRBJ2-7|-|TRBV7-9
ASSSIAGGRYEQY
>TRBJ1-5|few|TRBV6-5
ASSQIIGTGPSNQPQH
>TRBJ2-2|-|TRBV19
ASSIDLFGVKRELF
>TRBJ2-7|-|TRBV12-3/TRBV12-4
ASSPGPGSEQY
>TRBJ2-1|few|TRBV15
ATSVSLAGGNEQF
>TRBJ2-7|-|TRBV6-1
ASRDSGGSYDQY
>TRBJ2-1|-|TRBV7-6
ASSRTTSSSYNEQF
>TRBJ1-2|few|TRBV14
ASSQASEYGYT
>TRBJ2-3|-|TRBV4-2
ASSRKPGLAGAPLTDTQY
>TRBJ2-4|-|TRBV7-3
ASSPSQNIQY
>TRBJ2-2|few|TRBV6-5
ASSYSRRGLGLNTGELF
>TRBJ2-3|-|TRBV9
ASSLRGPNTDTQY
>TRBJ1-2|few|TRBV9
ASSVDRGNYGYT
>TRBJ2-7|many|TRBV7-9
ASSLTGEVYEQY
>TRBJ1-5|-|TRBV27
ASGVRGLQPQH
>TRBJ1-6|-|TRBV9
ASSDDRSSYNSPLH
>TRBJ2-2|once|TRBV28
ASSSWDRDFRTGELF
>TRBJ1-2|few|TRBV12-3/TRBV12-4
ASSSTGSQSYGYT
>TRBJ1-1|few|TRBV2
ASSPRTGKDTEAF
>TRBJ2-1|-|TRBV19
ASSITTDYNEQF
>TRBJ1-3|-|TRBV27
ASSIQGGSGNTIY
>TRBJ2-5|-|TRBV27
VSSSDRGLRETQY
>TRBJ1-1|-|TRBV18
ASSMTNRGQNTEAF
>TRBJ2-3|-|TRBV5-1
ASSLGLAGAGDTQY
>TRBJ2-3|-|TRBV11-1
ASSTKRGPDTQY
>TRBJ1-1|-|TRBV20-1
SAAPSDRVNTEAF